Listed here are 20 T cell receptor beta chains from one sample, sequenced in a study of Tregs in tolerant kidney transplant recipients. Some clones are missing from TCRdb's copy, which holds only in-frame ones; the method was immunoSEQ multiplex PCR. The sample has 50,000 or so clones, and its top ten clones hold 0.83%. The material was CD4+ T cells from blood, obtained before the transplant. The receptor set was obtained from a human donor who received a combined kidney and bone marrow transplant.

About this clone itself: The read comes to an end 3 residues before the CDR3 does, leaving the germline J gene to fill in the end. V and J are TRBV18 and TRBJ2-7; TRBD2 aligns across 7 bases. This CDR3 contains 16 residues. V lost 1 base to trimming and J lost 0 bases; unmatched junction nucleotides: 6. Germline CDR1 reads KGHSH; CDR2 reads LQKENI. Partial CDR3 DNA: TGTGCCAGCTCACCACTGGAGCGGGAAGGCTCCTACGAG. Translation gives CASSPLEREGSYE. The whole CDR3 reads CASSPLEREGSYEQYF.

With respect to this clone: Sequencing ends 3 residues short of the CDR3 end; the germline J gene provides the rest. This chain links TRBV6-2 or TRBV6-3 with TRBJ1-1; D gene unclear. Germline CDR1 is MNHEY and CDR2 is SVGEGT. V was pared by 4 bases and J by 5 bases, with 17 bases between. This CDR3 is built from 15 residues. CDR3 DNA (partial): TGTGCCAGCAGTTTTCGCGCTAACAGCCGGACTGAA. It specifies CASSFRANSRTE. The whole CDR3 is CASSFRANSRTEAFF.

In the case of this clone: Read coverage stops 3 residues before the CDR3 terminus; the germline J gene supplies the remainder. The J gene is TRBJ2-2, the V gene TRBV10-3, with 8 bases identical to TRBD2. Germline CDR1 ENHRY, CDR2 SYGVKD. V trimming: 10 bases; J trimming: 3 bases; junction bases outside the gene matches: 7. The CDR3 has 14 amino acids. The CDR3 protein is CASAGGRDTGELFF. The CDR3 bases that were read are TGTGCCAGCGCGGGGGGCCGGGACACCGGGGAG.

As regards this clone: The observed sequence ends 3 residues before the CDR3 terminus, with the missing tail filled in from the germline J gene. The chain recombines TRBV18 with TRBJ2-2; 10 nucleotides match TRBD2. V trimming: 0 bases; J trimming: 1 base; junction bases outside the gene matches: 5. This CDR3 region has 18 residues. The germline CDR1 and CDR2 sequences are KGHSH and LQKENI. The CDR3 spells CASSPPVGLAVNTGELFF. The CDR3 DNA, read in part, is TGTGCCAGCTCACCACCAGTCGGACTAGCGGTGAACACCGGGGAG.

About this clone: The DNA ends 3 residues before the CDR3 does, and the rest of the CDR3 is filled in from the germline J gene. The chain links TRBV2 to TRBJ2-5; 10 nucleotides match TRBD1. This CDR3 spans 14 amino acids. Per the germline V gene, CDR1 is SNHLY and CDR2 is FYNNEI. V shed 6 bases and J 4 bases; nucleotides not matched to a gene: 5. The part of the CDR3 DNA that was read is TGTGCCAGCAGCGTCGACAGGGGGCGAGAGACC. It is translated as CASSVDRGRET. The entire CDR3 protein reads CASSVDRGRETQYF.

The CDR3 is CASSPRLVDYEQYF. Partial CDR3 DNA: TGTGCCAGCAGCCCCCGACTAGTCGACTACGAG. The rearrangement links TRBV5-6 to TRBJ2-7, with D possibly matching TRBD2 (6 bases). The read terminates 3 residues before the CDR3 end, so the remaining end is supplied by the germline J gene. V was cut by 4 bases and J by 3 bases, with 14 bases left in between. The CDR3 is 14 amino acids. The germline V gene encodes CDR1 SGHDT and CDR2 YYEEEE.

A word on this clone: The read comes to an end 3 residues before the CDR3 does, leaving the germline J gene to fill in the end. This chain uses TRBV20-1 with TRBJ2-3; 12 bases are shared with TRBD2. Germline V gives CDR1 DFQATT, CDR2 SNEGSKA (reference sequence). The CDR3 loop spans 17 amino acids. The CDR3 DNA, read in part, is TGCAGCCTCCTTCCCAGACTAGCGGGAGAGTGGACAGATACG. Protein: CSLLPRLAGEWTDT. The full CDR3 reads CSLLPRLAGEWTDTQYF.

A word on this clone: The read stops 3 residues short of the end of the CDR3; the missing end is completed from the germline J gene. The rearrangement joins TRBV6-2 or TRBV6-3 to TRBJ2-5; D remains unclear. Germline CDR1 is MNHEY and CDR2 is SVGEGT. The CDR3 sequence is 17 residues long. Trimming stripped 7 bases from V and 5 bases from J, with 26 bases between. CDR3 bases read: TGTGCCAGCAACCTCCGACCCCGACGGTCCTCCGGGGAGACC. Residues: CASNLRPRRSSGET. From start to end, the CDR3 is CASNLRPRRSSGETQYF.

As to this clone: The missing CDR3 end, 3 residues past where the read stops, is filled in from the germline J gene. The V call is TRBV5-1, the J call TRBJ2-4; 8 nucleotides line up with TRBD2. Germline V CDR1 and CDR2: SGHRS, YFSETQ. The CDR3 spans 15 residues. V shed 3 bases and J 0 bases; nucleotides not matched to a gene: 2. Incomplete CDR3 DNA: TGCGCCAGCAGCTCTCTAGCGGGAGCCAAAAACATT. Residues: CASSSLAGAKNI. The complete CDR3 protein is CASSSLAGAKNIQYF.

Remarks on this clone: Read data end 3 residues before the CDR3 end; the end is taken from the germline J gene. This chain joins TRBV19 and TRBJ1-6; D gene ambiguous. The CDR3 contains 14 residues. Germline lookup yields CDR1 LNHDA and CDR2 SQIVND (reference sequence). Trimming removed 7 bases at V and 0 bases at J, with 7 bases between. CDR3 bases read: TGTGCCAGTACAGAGAGCTCCTATAATTCACCC. Its translation: CASTESSYNSP. The full CDR3 sequence reads CASTESSYNSPLHF.

Worth noting for this clone: The CDR3 end lies 3 residues beyond the end of the read and is filled in from the germline J gene. The chain employs TRBV20-1 and TRBJ1-4, with D possibly being TRBD1 (6 bases). This CDR3 comprises 13 residues. V was pared by 6 bases and J by 4 bases, with 12 bases between. The germline gives CDR1 DFQATT, CDR2 SNEGSKA (reference sequence). The CDR3 is CSAIQGNNEKLFF. The part of the CDR3 DNA that was read is TGCAGTGCCATACAGGGCAATAATGAAAAA.

With respect to this clone: The read ends 3 residues before the CDR3 terminus; that terminus is restored from the germline J gene. This chain joins TRBV2 and TRBJ2-1, with 9 bases lining up with TRBD2. CDR1 SNHLY and CDR2 FYNNEI come from the germline V gene. V lost 8 bases and J lost 0; bases outside the gene matches: 2. The CDR3 loop spans 14 amino acids. Partial CDR3 DNA: TGTGCCAGCCTTAGCGGGGGCTCCTACAATGAG. It translates to CASLSGGSYNE. The whole CDR3 protein reads CASLSGGSYNEQFF.

On this clone: With the read ending 3 residues before the CDR3 end, the germline J gene is used to fill in that end. The J gene is TRBJ2-7, the V gene TRBV19; the match to TRBD1 covers 9 bases. CDR3 length: 15 residues. From germline, CDR1 is LNHDA and CDR2 SQIVND (reference sequence). V was clipped by 5 bases and J by 1 base; unmatched bases: 6. Here the CDR3 reads CASSLTGTGSYEQYF. CDR3 bases read: TGTGCCAGTAGTTTAACCGGGACAGGGTCCTACGAG.

As for this clone: The read halts 3 residues ahead of the CDR3 end, with the missing end drawn from the germline J gene. The chain has TRBV20-1 and TRBJ1-1, with 8 positions matching TRBD1. The trim removed 5 bases at V and 3 bases at J, leaving 2 bases unmatched. CDR1 DFQATT and CDR2 SNEGSKA come from the germline V gene (reference sequence). CDR3 length: 12 residues. The CDR3 protein is CSAPTGDTEAFF. The sequenced CDR3 bases are TGCAGTGCTCCGACAGGGGACACTGAA.

As to this clone: The read terminates 3 residues ahead of where the CDR3 ends, so the germline J gene completes it. The rearrangement uses TRBV19 and TRBJ2-2; 14 bases agree with TRBD2. Trimming removed 4 bases from V and 7 bases from J; junction bases left unmatched: 11. This CDR3 has 18 residues. Germline CDR1 LNHDA, CDR2 SQIVND (reference sequence). The part of the CDR3 DNA that was read is TGTGCCAGTAGTACTTCAAAGGGACTAGCGGGAGTCAGCGGGGAG. Translation gives CASSTSKGLAGVSGE. The complete CDR3 protein is CASSTSKGLAGVSGELFF.

For this clone: The DNA ends 3 residues before the CDR3 does, and the rest of the CDR3 is filled in from the germline J gene. The chain has TRBV6-2 or TRBV6-3 and TRBJ2-5; 7 bases are shared with TRBD2. Trimming cost V 7 bases and J 7 bases; bases outside gene matches: 9. CDR3 length equals 13 residues. CDR1 is MNHEY and CDR2 is SVGEGT in the germline V gene. The CDR3 sequence: CASNPSGTGTQYF. The sequenced CDR3 bases are TGTGCCAGCAACCCAAGCGGGACTGGGACC.

As regards this clone: The CDR3 extends 3 residues past the end of the read, so its final part is completed from the germline J gene. V is TRBV5-4 and J is TRBJ1-1; 8 bases agree with TRBD1. The CDR3 covers 16 residues. CDR1 is SGHNT, CDR2 YYREEE, per germline (reference sequence). The ends lost 2 bases at V and 5 bases at J; junction bases unmatched: 11. The part of the CDR3 DNA that was read is TGTGCCAGCAGCTTCCCCGGGACAGGTAGGAAAACTGAA. Translated, it gives CASSFPGTGRKTE. The whole CDR3 sequence is CASSFPGTGRKTEAFF.

Notes on this clone: The CDR3 end falls 3 residues outside the read, so it is completed with the germline J gene. The gene calls are TRBV5-5 and TRBJ1-2; 9 bases map to TRBD1. Looked up from germline, CDR1 is SGHKS and CDR2 is YYEKEE (reference sequence). CDR3 length equals 15 residues. Losses at the gene ends were 3 bases for V and 4 bases for J; bases not matched to a gene: 7. CDR3 amino acids: CASSSQGATFYGYTF. The sequenced part of the CDR3 DNA is TGTGCCAGCAGCTCACAGGGGGCGACGTTCTATGGC.

To note about this clone: The CDR3 end lies 3 residues beyond the end of the read and is filled in from the germline J gene. The chain joins TRBV19 to TRBJ1-1, with TRBD1 as a possible D gene (5 bases). The germline CDR1 and CDR2 sequences are LNHDA and SQIVND (reference sequence). Trimming left V 8 bases short and J 7 bases short, with 23 bases between. The CDR3 runs to 15 residues. The CDR3 loop reads CASSGESFLLGEAFF. The sequenced CDR3 bases are TGTGCCAGTTCGGGGGAATCTTTCCTACTCGGTGAA.

Details on this clone: Read data end 3 residues before the CDR3 end; the end is taken from the germline J gene. The chain couples TRBV6-2 or TRBV6-3 to TRBJ1-5; TRBD1 matches 9 bases. The V gene's germline CDR1 is MNHEY and CDR2 SVGEGT. CDR3 length equals 16 residues. Trimming cost V 6 bases and J 0 bases; bases outside gene matches: 6. CDR3 DNA (partial): TGTGCCAGCAGCCCTACAGGGGGCTCTAGCAATCAGCCC. This translates into CASSPTGGSSNQP. The entire CDR3 protein reads CASSPTGGSSNQPQHF.